These 17 T cell receptor beta chains originate from one sample sequenced in a study of T cell repertoires in cytomegalovirus infection. Their target antigens are unknown. TCRdb called the reads again in MiXCR, with one record for every CDR3 protein. The table has 700,000 to 950,000 distinct CDR3 sequences, around a third seen once. The sample consisted of cultured CD8+ T cells from PBMCs, taken from culture after CMV antigen stimulation. These receptors were taken from a human donor in good health (CMV status not recorded). Some clones in this sample may be carry-over from other donors' samples.

The rearrangement uses TRBV6-2 or TRBV6-3 and TRBJ1-2; D unclear. V lost 6 bases and J 3 bases, leaving 14 bases between the germline ends. CDR3 length: 14 amino acids. Germline V CDR1 and CDR2: MNHEY, SVGEGT. The DNA of the CDR3 is TGTGCCAGCAGCCCGACACCGGCAGACTATGGCTACACCTTC. It is translated as CASSPTPADYGYTF.

The chain joins TRBV4-1 to TRBJ2-1; TRBD2 aligns across 7 bases. This CDR3 contains 14 residues. The V segment lost 0 bases and the J segment 10 bases; nucleotides outside the gene matches: 6. Germline CDR1 and CDR2: MGHRA and YSYEKL. The CDR3 DNA reads TGCGCCAGCAGCCAAGATGGGCTGGGGGGGGAGCAGTTCTTC. Translated: CASSQDGLGGEQFF.

The rearrangement joins TRBV2 to TRBJ2-5, with D possibly matching TRBD2 (6 bases). Germline V lookup: CDR1 SNHLY, CDR2 FYNNEI. The CDR3 extends over 12 amino acids. Between the trimmed V and J ends, which lost 7 bases and 4 bases, there was a span of 10 bases. CDR3 protein: CASKYGGETQYF. Written as DNA, the CDR3 is TGTGCCAGCAAGTACGGGGGAGAGACCCAGTACTTC. The variable domain in full, completed from reference TRBV2 and TRBJ2-5, reads EPEVTQTPSHQVTQMGQEVILRCVPISNHLYFYWYRQILGQKVEFLVSFYNNEISEKSEIFDDQFSVERPDGSNFTLKIRSTKLEDSAMYFCASKYGGETQYFGPGTRLLVL.

In DNA, the CDR3 is TGTGCCAGTAGGGACCAGGAGTCCGTCGAGCAGTACTTC. It specifies CASRDQESVEQYF. The J gene is TRBJ2-7, the V gene TRBV19, with no clear D. The CDR3 loop spans 13 amino acids. Trimming removed 6 bases from V and 6 bases from J, with 15 bases in between. Germline V lookup: CDR1 LNHDA, CDR2 SQIVND (reference sequence).

The chain joins TRBV5-6 to TRBJ2-7, with D possibly being TRBD2 (5 bases). The length of the CDR3 is 16 residues. The V gene's germline CDR1 is SGHDT and CDR2 YYEEEE. Trimming took 3 bases from V and 0 from J, leaving 16 bases between them. The CDR3 coding sequence is TGTGCCAGCAGCTCCTTTGACTATCCTAGCTCCTACGAGCAGTACGTC. Translation gives CASSSFDYPSSYEQYV.

This clonotype came up a few times. The chain couples TRBV19 to TRBJ1-4; D is perhaps TRBD1 (6 bases). The V end lost 5 bases, the J end lost 13 bases, and 14 bases lay between the germline ends. This CDR3 region has 12 residues. Germline CDR1 is LNHDA and CDR2 is SQIVND (reference sequence). DNA for the CDR3: TGTGCCAGTAGTCCGTGGGGGCTGGGACTGTTTTTT. This gives the protein CASSPWGLGLFF.

As to this clonotype: The CDR3 ends on some other residue instead of the conserved phenylalanine or tryptophan, so this is likely a read error. This chain connects TRBV19 to TRBJ2-3; 7 bases align to TRBD2. After removal of 5 bases from V and 3 bases from J, the junction contained 17 bases not matched to a gene. This CDR3 has 18 residues. Germline V CDR1 and CDR2: LNHDA, SQIVND (reference sequence). CDR3 sequence reads: CASSLGGQAGQITDTQYL. The CDR3 region has the DNA TGTGCCAGTAGTCTCGGTGGTCAAGCGGGGCAAATTACAGATACGCAGTATTTG.

This clonotype came up many times. V and J are TRBV2 and TRBJ1-5; D uncertain. CDR3 size: 14 residues. Germline V lookup: CDR1 SNHLY, CDR2 FYNNEI. Between the trimmed V and J ends, which lost 6 bases and 0 bases, there was a span of 9 bases. The chain's CDR3 is CASRAPYSNQPQHF. The CDR3 region has the DNA TGTGCCAGCAGGGCCCCTTATAGCAATCAGCCCCAGCATTTT.

This clonotype was seen a single time. The V and J genes are TRBV6-5 and TRBJ1-1, with D hard to call. Germline assignment: CDR1 MNHEY and CDR2 SVGAGI. The CDR3 has 13 amino acids. V lost 6 bases, J lost 5 bases, and 13 bases lay in between. CDR3 sequence (DNA): TGTGCCAGCAGGATGGTTGAGGGTACTGAAGCTTTCTTT. Its translation is CASRMVEGTEAFF.

This clonotype appeared a few times. The chain uses TRBV7-9 and TRBJ2-1; 8 bases are shared with TRBD2. The ends lost 7 bases at V and 8 bases at J; junction bases unmatched: 10. The CDR3 runs to 14 residues. Germline values: CDR1 SEHNR, CDR2 FQNEAQ (reference sequence). The CDR3 loop is CASKAGSGGHEQFF. CDR3 nucleotide sequence: TGTGCCAGCAAGGCGGGAAGCGGGGGCCATGAGCAGTTCTTC. The entire variable domain, with the rest obtained from reference TRBV7-9 and TRBJ2-1, is as follows: DTGVSQNPRHKITKRGQNVTFRCDPISEHNRLYWYRQTLGQGPEFLTYFQNEAQLEKSRLLSDRFSAERPKGSFSTLEIQRTEQGDSAMYLCASKAGSGGHEQFFGPGTRLTVL.

This clonotype came up a few times. The J gene is TRBJ1-1, the V gene TRBV6-2 or TRBV6-3, with unresolved D. The CDR3 covers 14 residues. Germline-derived CDR1 and CDR2 are MNHEY and SVGEGT. Trimming removed 2 bases at V and 1 base at J, with 8 bases between. The CDR3 loop is CASSYPPRNTEAFF. CDR3 nucleotides: TGTGCCAGCAGTTACCCACCCAGGAACACTGAAGCTTTCTTT.

This clonotype was detected only a few times. The chain has TRBV4-1 and TRBJ1-1; D gene uncertain. From germline, CDR1 is MGHRA and CDR2 YSYEKL. CDR3 length: 13 residues. V shed 6 bases and J shed 1 base, with 9 bases lying between them. The CDR3 region is CASSPAWNTEAFF. The CDR3 nucleotides read TGCGCCAGCAGTCCTGCCTGGAACACTGAAGCTTTCTTT.

V usage is TRBV6-1 and J usage is TRBJ1-1, with a tentative D call TRBD1 (6 bases). From germline, CDR1 is MNHNS and CDR2 SASEGT. This CDR3 spans 16 amino acids. V lost 6 bases, J lost 5 bases, and 22 bases lay in between. CDR3: CASSHGGGGAWTEAFF. The CDR3 nucleotides are TGTGCCAGCAGCCACGGAGGAGGGGGAGCCTGGACTGAAGCTTTCTTT.

The V call is TRBV4-1, the J call TRBJ1-1; 10 bases match TRBD1. The V gene end was trimmed by 1 base and the J gene end by 1 base; junction bases not matched to a gene: 6. Germline V CDR1 and CDR2: MGHRA, YSYEKL. This CDR3 region has 17 residues. The CDR3 region is CASSQGGQGSSNTEAFF. CDR3 in DNA: TGCGCCAGCAGCCAAGGGGGACAGGGGTCGTCGAACACTGAAGCTTTCTTT.

This rearrangement joins TRBV29-1 to TRBJ2-3; D not certain. V was trimmed by 7 bases and J by 4 bases, leaving 6 bases between them. In germline, CDR1 is SQVTM, CDR2 ANQGSEA. CDR3 length: 10 residues. The CDR3 nucleotides read TGCAGCGCCGAGGCAGATACGCAGTATTTT. Residues: CSAEADTQYF.

This clonotype came up a few times. J is TRBJ1-5 and V is TRBV27, with 10 bases fitting TRBD1. This CDR3 contains 16 residues. Trimming removed 5 bases from V and 5 bases from J; junction bases left unmatched: 9. CDR1 is MNHEY, CDR2 SMNVEV, per germline (reference sequence). The CDR3 is CASSPTGQGVYQPQHF. CDR3 DNA: TGTGCCAGCAGTCCAACCGGACAGGGGGTATATCAGCCCCAGCATTTT.

On this clonotype itself: At one of its ends the junction is not consistent with the germline gene, which may arise from a read error. The rearrangement links TRBV18 to TRBJ2-1; tentatively, D is TRBD1 or TRBD2 (6 bases each). The CDR3 consists of 16 residues. The germline CDR1 and CDR2 sequences are KGHSH and LQKENI. In DNA form, the CDR3 reads TGTGTCAGCTCACCCCACCCGTGGGGGGCGGGCGATGAGCAGTTCTTC. Translated: CVSSPHPWGAGDEQFF.